What follows describes a single T cell receptor (beta chain). Grouping used clinical history reported by participants in a survey and questionnaire. Among Cohort 3 donors, those recovered had two negative PCRs, clearance, or symptom resolution. This entry belongs to a study of blood T cell repertoires in COVID-19. CDR1 is MNHEY, CDR2 SVGAGI, per germline. The V end lost 0 bases, the J end lost 3 bases, and 12 bases lay between the germline ends. This CDR3 has 16 residues. Profiling relied on immunoSEQ multiplex PCR, and the TCRdb table lists in-frame clones only, not all of them. Among over 150,000 clones listed, more than 75% were seen once.

The J gene is TRBJ1-3, the V gene TRBV6-5, with D perhaps TRBD1 (5 bases). This sequence was found in a woman in her forties or fifties who had recovered from COVID-19. Sequences were obtained from PBMCs or T cells enriched from blood (not recorded which). The CDR3 spells CASSYSIGGIGNTIYF. The DNA of the CDR3 is TGTGCCAGCAGTTACTCGATCGGGGGAATTGGAAACACCATATATTTT.